The 32 T cell receptor beta chains below all came from one sample that was sequenced in a study of cytomegalovirus exposure and HLA in healthy donors. Profiling relied on immunoSEQ multiplex PCR, and the TCRdb table lists in-frame clones only, not all of them. The table shows about 170,000 clones, with 70% to 90% occurring only once. The sequencing input was PBMCs. All receptors derive from a woman aged 18-29 years in good health and CMV-seronegative.

The chain has TRBV6-5 and TRBJ2-5; 8 positions agree with TRBD2. The CDR3 has 13 residues. The trim removed 6 bases at V and 5 bases at J, leaving 5 bases unmatched. CDR1 and CDR2 (germline): MNHEY, SVGAGI. CDR3 loop: CASRHPGGETQYF. The CDR3 nucleotides are TGTGCCAGCAGACACCCGGGGGGGGAGACCCAGTACTTC.

The chain links TRBV4-1 to TRBJ1-2, with D unclear. Per germline, CDR1 MGHRA and CDR2 YSYEKL. Between the trimmed V and J ends, which lost 1 base and 0 bases, there was a span of 9 bases. This CDR3 contains 15 residues. In nucleotides, the CDR3 is TGCGCCAGCAGCCAAGGTCGACTCTCTAACTATGGCTACACCTTC. Translating it yields CASSQGRLSNYGYTF.

This clone came up once. The J gene is TRBJ2-5, the V gene TRBV27, with a possible D match to TRBD1 (8 bases). The CDR3 totals 14 residues. The germline CDR1 and CDR2 sequences are MNHEY and SMNVEV (reference sequence). Trimming took 7 bases from V and 4 from J, leaving 16 bases between them. The CDR3 loop reads CASTLYRGGETQYF. Written as DNA, the CDR3 is TGTGCCAGCACCCTATACAGGGGGGGAGAGACCCAGTACTTC.

Here the CDR3 DNA reads TGTGCCAGTAGACGAGGATTCTCCTACGAGCAGTACTTC. Protein product: CASRRGFSYEQYF. The gene calls are TRBV19 and TRBJ2-7; D unclear. The CDR3 spans 13 residues. V lost 6 bases and J 0 bases, leaving 9 bases between the germline ends. Per the germline V gene, CDR1 is LNHDA and CDR2 is SQIVND (reference sequence).

This clone showed up just once. V gene TRBV6-5 combines with J gene TRBJ1-4; D is possibly TRBD1 (5 bases). Trimming cost V 0 bases and J 8 bases, with 13 bases left between them. Germline values: CDR1 MNHEY, CDR2 SVGAGI. The CDR3 has 15 residues. The CDR3 loop reads CASSYSGHVNEKLFF. The DNA for the CDR3 is TGTGCCAGCAGTTACTCCGGACACGTCAACGAAAAACTGTTTTTT.

This chain links TRBV18 with TRBJ2-5, with a possible D match to TRBD2 (7 bases). This CDR3 is 16 amino acids long. Germline V CDR1 and CDR2: KGHSH, LQKENI. V was pared by 6 bases and J by 1 base, with 18 bases between. DNA for the CDR3: TGTGCCAGCTCCAGACCGGCGGGGGCCCGCCAAGAGACCCAGTACTTC. Protein sequence: CASSRPAGARQETQYF.

The chain employs TRBV29-1 and TRBJ2-2; 9 positions agree with TRBD1. The CDR3 runs to 14 residues. Germline V gene data show CDR1 as SQVTM and CDR2 as ANQGSEA. The V and J ends lost 4 bases and 7 bases, in that order; junction bases with no gene match: 7. The CDR3 loop reads CSVGNRGLGGELFF. CDR3 nucleotides: TGCAGCGTTGGGAACAGGGGGCTGGGCGGGGAGCTGTTTTTT.

The chain uses TRBV5-1 and TRBJ2-2, with TRBD2 identical over 14 bases. V lost 5 bases, J lost 1 base, and 4 bases stayed unmatched. Germline V gene data show CDR1 as SGHRS and CDR2 as YFSETQ. The CDR3 extends over 17 amino acids. CDR3 DNA sequence: TGCGCCAGCAGGGGACTAGCGGGAGCCGTGAACACCGGGGAGCTGTTTTTT. Translating it yields CASRGLAGAVNTGELFF.

The CDR3 here is CASSTYSGDEQYF. CDR3 bases: TGTGCCAGTAGTACCTATTCGGGAGACGAGCAGTACTTC. V usage is TRBV19 and J usage is TRBJ2-7; D might be TRBD2 (6 bases). Trimming removed 4 bases at V and 5 bases at J, with 12 bases between. This CDR3 is built from 13 residues. Germline-derived CDR1 and CDR2 are LNHDA and SQIVND (reference sequence). The whole variable domain, filled in from reference TRBV19 and TRBJ2-7, reads DGGITQSPKYLFRKEGQNVTLSCEQNLNHDAMYWYRQDPGQGLRLIYYSQIVNDFQKGDIAEGYSVSREKKESFPLTVTSAQKNPTAFYLCASSTYSGDEQYFGPGTRLTVT.

The V call is TRBV4-1, the J call TRBJ2-7; maybe TRBD2 (6 bases). This CDR3 contains 12 residues. The germline CDR1 and CDR2 sequences are MGHRA and YSYEKL. Between the trimmed V and J ends, which lost 2 bases and 6 bases, there was a span of 8 bases. The CDR3 sequence is CASSQTGSEQYF. The CDR3 coding sequence is TGCGCCAGCAGCCAAACCGGGAGCGAGCAGTACTTC.

The count of this clone is one. This rearrangement joins TRBV19 to TRBJ1-2; D possibly corresponds to TRBD1 (6 bases). Per the germline V gene, CDR1 is LNHDA and CDR2 is SQIVND (reference sequence). The V end was cut by 6 bases, the J end by 5 bases, with 16 bases between. The CDR3 runs to 14 residues. This CDR3 is CASRTTGGRYGYTF. CDR3 DNA: TGTGCCAGTAGGACGACAGGCGGAAGATATGGCTACACCTTC.

CDR3 sequence: CASSLGQGRAGDTQYF. The CDR3 DNA is TGTGCCAGCAGTTTAGGACAGGGTAGGGCGGGAGATACGCAGTATTTT. V is TRBV27 and J is TRBJ2-3; 8 positions match TRBD1. The germline V gene encodes CDR1 MNHEY and CDR2 SMNVEV (reference sequence). J gave up 5 bases and V 2 bases, and 9 bases lay outside the gene matches. This CDR3 has 16 residues.

Only a few counts were recorded for this clone. The chain has TRBV6-5 and TRBJ1-2; D is unresolved. Germline values: CDR1 MNHEY, CDR2 SVGAGI. The V and J ends lost 6 bases and 5 bases respectively, with 7 bases between them. CDR3 length: 11 residues. The CDR3 sequence is CASRSRYGYTF. The CDR3 nucleotides are TGTGCCAGCAGATCCCGTTATGGCTACACCTTC.

The gene calls are TRBV5-6 and TRBJ1-2; TRBD1 agrees at 7 bases. The junction had 11 bases not matched to a gene; V was cut back by 5 bases and J by 4 bases. The germline V gene has CDR1 SGHDT and CDR2 YYEEEE. This CDR3 region has 15 residues. This CDR3 is CASSLRGGTSYGYTF. The CDR3 region has the DNA TGTGCCAGCAGTCTTCGAGGGGGCACCTCCTATGGCTACACCTTC.

The rearrangement uses TRBV27 and TRBJ1-2, with a weak D call TRBD1 (5 bases). From germline, CDR1 is MNHEY and CDR2 SMNVEV (reference sequence). CDR3 length equals 13 residues. V was trimmed by 8 bases and J by 6 bases, leaving 16 bases between them. Written as DNA, the CDR3 is TGTGCCAGCCGACAGATACTAACAGATGGCTACACCTTC. The encoded protein is CASRQILTDGYTF.

This chain joins TRBV30 and TRBJ1-2; D is unclear. V dropped 0 bases and J dropped 4 bases, with 9 bases sitting between them. Germline V gene sequence: CDR1 GTSNPN, CDR2 SVGIG (reference sequence). The CDR3 covers 13 residues. The CDR3 nucleotides read TGTGCCTGGAGTGTACGACTGATCTATGGCTACACCTTC. As protein: CAWSVRLIYGYTF.

V is TRBV5-1 and J is TRBJ2-5; 7 bases line up with TRBD1. The CDR3 loop spans 13 amino acids. V trimming: 5 bases; J trimming: 4 bases; junction bases outside the gene matches: 5. Germline loops: CDR1 SGHRS, CDR2 YFSETQ. The CDR3 DNA sequence: TGCGCCAGCAGTTCGACAGGGTTAGAGACCCAGTACTTC. Translation gives CASSSTGLETQYF.

The V call is TRBV6-5, the J call TRBJ1-1; D perhaps matches TRBD1 (5 bases). The CDR3 consists of 15 residues. Per the germline V gene, CDR1 is MNHEY and CDR2 is SVGAGI. V was cut by 2 bases and J by 4 bases, with 14 bases left in between. The CDR3 nucleotides read TGTGCCAGCAGTTACCGGGCCAGCGGGGGCACTGAAGCTTTCTTT. Its protein product is CASSYRASGGTEAFF.

This rearrangement joins TRBV30 to TRBJ1-6; tentative D call: TRBD1 (5 bases). This CDR3 has 16 amino acids. V was cut by 2 bases and J by 5 bases, with 16 bases left in between. Per the germline V gene, CDR1 is GTSNPN and CDR2 is SVGIG (reference sequence). The chain's CDR3 is CAWSLGVRGNNSPLHF. The CDR3 DNA follows: TGTGCCTGGAGTTTAGGCGTCCGGGGGAATAATTCACCCCTCCACTTT. Full variable domain (missing parts from reference TRBV30 and TRBJ1-6): SQTIHQWPATLVQPVGSPLSLECTVEGTSNPNLYWYRQAAGRGLQLLFYSVGIGQISSEVPQNLSASRPQDRQFILSSKKLLLSDSGFYLCAWSLGVRGNNSPLHFGNGTRLTVT.

The chain has TRBV4-1 and TRBJ2-1; 8 nucleotides line up with TRBD1. CDR1 and CDR2 (germline): MGHRA, YSYEKL. V trimming: 1 base; J trimming: 4 bases; junction bases outside the gene matches: 6. This CDR3 contains 16 residues. This chain's CDR3 is CASSQGSGTGYNEQFF. The CDR3, as DNA: TGCGCCAGCAGCCAAGGTTCCGGGACAGGTTACAATGAGCAGTTCTTC.

V is TRBV5-4 and J is TRBJ2-1; TRBD2 is a possible D gene (6 bases). Germline V CDR1 and CDR2: SGHNT, YYREEE (reference sequence). CDR3 size: 13 residues. The V end was cut by 0 bases, the J end by 7 bases, with 8 bases between. CDR3 sequence: CASSLVGGNEQFF. The CDR3 DNA reads as TGTGCCAGCAGCTTGGTTGGGGGGAATGAGCAGTTCTTC.

This clone was observed once. The chain carries TRBV5-1 and TRBJ2-5; 7 nucleotides agree with TRBD1. Germline loops: CDR1 SGHRS, CDR2 YFSETQ. There are 15 residues in the CDR3. Trimming removed 5 bases from V and 2 bases from J; junction bases left unmatched: 9. The CDR3 loop reads CASSNTGEIQETQYF. CDR3 in DNA: TGCGCCAGCAGTAATACAGGGGAAATTCAAGAGACCCAGTACTTC.

V gene TRBV4-2 combines with J gene TRBJ2-7, with no clear D. Germline V lookup: CDR1 LGHNA, CDR2 YNFKEQ. The CDR3 totals 15 residues. Trimming shortened V by 0 bases and J by 2 bases, and 11 bases separated the two germline ends. CDR3 amino acids: CASSQDWASTYEQYF. The CDR3 DNA is TGTGCCAGCAGCCAAGATTGGGCTTCCACCTACGAGCAGTACTTC.

The rearrangement links TRBV10-3 to TRBJ1-4; 9 bases map to TRBD1. The trim removed 3 bases at V and 8 bases at J, leaving 10 bases unmatched. This CDR3 is built from 16 residues. The germline CDR1 and CDR2 sequences are ENHRY and SYGVKD. CDR3 amino acids: CAISDPPGTGLEKLFF. The CDR3 DNA reads TGTGCCATCAGTGACCCCCCCGGGACAGGGCTCGAAAAACTGTTTTTT.

The chain employs TRBV7-2 and TRBJ2-3, with D perhaps matching TRBD2 (6 bases). Germline V gene data show CDR1 as SGHTA and CDR2 as FQGNSA. CDR3 length: 12 residues. The V end was cut by 4 bases, the J end by 8 bases, with 10 bases between. CDR3 DNA sequence: TGTGCCAGCAGCTCATACGGGGGTACGCAGTATTTT. Translating it yields CASSSYGGTQYF.

The V gene is TRBV7-3, the J gene TRBJ1-5; no firm D call. V lost 1 base and J lost 5, with 6 bases in between. The CDR3 spans 13 residues. From germline, CDR1 is SGHTA and CDR2 FQGTGA. The CDR3 is CASSLREDQPQHF. The CDR3 DNA follows: TGTGCCAGCAGCTTAAGAGAAGATCAGCCCCAGCATTTT.

This chain joins TRBV6-5 and TRBJ1-2; tentative D call: TRBD1 (6 bases). Germline V gene sequence: CDR1 MNHEY, CDR2 SVGAGI. This CDR3 is built from 14 residues. V lost 2 bases and J lost 4, with 11 bases in between. The CDR3 spells CASSYAGASYGYTF. In DNA form, the CDR3 reads TGTGCCAGCAGTTACGCAGGGGCGAGCTATGGCTACACCTTC.

This chain joins TRBV5-1 and TRBJ1-5; no clear D gene. V was clipped by 0 bases and J by 7 bases, with 17 bases between them. Germline V gene lookup returns CDR1 SGHRS and CDR2 YFSETQ. This CDR3 contains 16 residues. In nucleotides, the CDR3 is TGCGCCAGCAGCTTGGGGGCCCTGGGAGCGGGGCAGCCCCAGCATTTT. Translating it yields CASSLGALGAGQPQHF.

The V gene is TRBV5-1, the J gene TRBJ2-1, with 11 bases that match TRBD2. In germline, CDR1 is SGHRS, CDR2 YFSETQ. The CDR3 covers 15 residues. V lost 5 bases, J lost 3 bases, and 4 bases stayed unmatched. CDR3 bases: TGCGCCAGCAGTACTAGCGGGAGCGACTACAATGAGCAGTTCTTC. It specifies CASSTSGSDYNEQFF. The complete variable domain, with remaining parts taken from reference TRBV5-1 and TRBJ2-1, reads KAGVTQTPRYLIKTRGQQVTLSCSPISGHRSVSWYQQTPGQGLQFLFEYFSETQRNKGNFPGRFSGRQFSNSRSEMNVSTLELGDSALYLCASSTSGSDYNEQFFGPGTRLTVL.

CDR3 DNA: TGCGCCAGCAGGCGGGGGGAGGGGAAAGAATACGAGCAGTACTTC. Protein: CASRRGEGKEYEQYF. The chain uses TRBV10-1 and TRBJ2-7; 8 bases are a match to TRBD2. Germline CDR1 and CDR2: WNHNN and SYGVQD (reference sequence). CDR3 length: 15 amino acids. V lost 6 bases, J lost 4 bases, and 11 bases stayed unmatched.

The CDR3 reads CASSRDYKYEQFF. The CDR3 DNA follows: TGTGCCAGCTCAAGGGACTACAAGTATGAGCAGTTCTTC. V usage is TRBV18 and J usage is TRBJ2-1, with 7 positions matching TRBD2. Losses at the gene ends were 5 bases for V and 8 bases for J; bases not matched to a gene: 6. Germline V gene data show CDR1 as KGHSH and CDR2 as LQKENI. The CDR3 loop spans 13 amino acids.

The chain employs TRBV19 and TRBJ1-6; TRBD1 is a possible D gene (6 bases). V was trimmed by 5 bases and J by 7 bases, leaving 12 bases between them. The CDR3 is made up of 14 amino acids. Germline lookup yields CDR1 LNHDA and CDR2 SQIVND (reference sequence). The CDR3 DNA reads as TGTGCCAGTAGTTCAAAGGGGACAAATTCACCCCTCCACTTT. It codes for CASSSKGTNSPLHF.